The T cell receptor (beta chain) under discussion was sequenced for a study of control samples from healthy donors and cancer patients. This clone was observed a few times. The ends were cut back, 6 bases at V and 1 base at J, with 12 bases in the middle. Germline CDR1 and CDR2: LNHDA and SQIVND (reference sequence). The CDR3 runs to 15 residues. Sequencing used immunoSEQ multiplex PCR; TCRdb keeps in-frame clones, though not all of them. The sample contains under 200,000 clones, around 90% of which appear only once. This chain joins TRBV19 and TRBJ2-2; weak D call: TRBD1 (6 bases). Sequencing input: blood. This TCR derives from a woman aged 30 to 39 in good health. CDR3 amino acids: CASSKYRENTGELFF. The CDR3 region has the DNA TGTGCCAGTAGCAAATACAGGGAGAACACCGGGGAGCTGTTTTTT.